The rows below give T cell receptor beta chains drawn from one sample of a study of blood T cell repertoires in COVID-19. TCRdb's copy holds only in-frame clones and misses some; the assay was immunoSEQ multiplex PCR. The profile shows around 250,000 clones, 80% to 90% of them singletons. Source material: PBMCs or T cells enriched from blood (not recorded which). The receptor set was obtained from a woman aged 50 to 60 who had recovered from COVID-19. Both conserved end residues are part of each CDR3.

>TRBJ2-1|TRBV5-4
CASSLPGSSYNEQFF
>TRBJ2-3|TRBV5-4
CASSLDSSDTQYF
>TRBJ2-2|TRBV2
CASRGLAGGVGELFF
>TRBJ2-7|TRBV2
CASMASGRSGEQYF
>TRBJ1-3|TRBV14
CASSRQTAYSGNTIYF
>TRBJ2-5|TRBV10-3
CATRGGQGAPETQYF
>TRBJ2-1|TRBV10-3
CAISESLAGGSAEQFF
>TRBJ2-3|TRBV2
CASSGGFPTLGTSTDTQYF
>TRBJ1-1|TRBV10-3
CAIRSGAAHEAFF
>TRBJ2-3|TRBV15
CATSRDIPSTGGIVQYF
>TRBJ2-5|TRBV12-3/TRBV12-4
CASSLRRETQYF
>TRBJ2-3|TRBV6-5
CASSYSIGSTDTQYF
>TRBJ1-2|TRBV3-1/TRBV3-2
CASRGTDYGYTF
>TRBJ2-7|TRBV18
CASSLLAGGGANEQYF
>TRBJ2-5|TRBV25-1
CASSVKRAYQETQYF
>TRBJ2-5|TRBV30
CAWSVGGGGETQYF
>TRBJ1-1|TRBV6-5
CASKAGWAEAFF
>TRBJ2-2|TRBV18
CASSPPIGANTGELFF
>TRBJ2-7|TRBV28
CASSKTQGLSYEQYF
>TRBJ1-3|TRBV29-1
CSARDRGQGNTIYF
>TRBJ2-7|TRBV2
CASSEALRESEQYF
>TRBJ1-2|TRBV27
CASSLQENYGYTF
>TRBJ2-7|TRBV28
CASTLAGVDYEQYF
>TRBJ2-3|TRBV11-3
CASSFFTDTQYF
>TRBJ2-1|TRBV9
CASSVVAGDYYNEQFF
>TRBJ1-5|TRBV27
CASSPQGGGSNQPQHF
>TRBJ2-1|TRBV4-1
CASSRGGVYEQFF
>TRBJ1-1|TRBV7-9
CASSLDFREFDAEAFF
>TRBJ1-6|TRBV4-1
CASSQEPTGTNSPLHF
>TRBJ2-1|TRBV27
CASSPPGGTYNEQFF
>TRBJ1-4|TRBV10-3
CAHGAGINEKLFF